The rows below give T cell receptor beta chains drawn from one sample of a study of Graves' ophthalmopathy and Graves' hyperthyroidism. A single record per CDR3 protein comes from TCRdb applying MiXCR to the multiplex PCR reads. The sample records 170,000 or so distinct CDR3 sequences, 30% to 45% being singletons. Specimen: peripheral blood. Receptors originate from a woman aged 40 to 49 with Graves' ophthalmopathy. The CDR3 runs from the conserved cysteine through the conserved F or W. Each record gives: D gene, J gene, V gene, clone size, CDR3 protein, CDR3 DNA. A D gene is named only where the DNA matches it firmly. Size tells how often a clone was seen (once, few, many) or the class of an expanded clone, and some rows leave it out.

>-|TRBJ2-5|TRBV28|many
CASSPNWGGRTQYF
TGTGCCAGCAGTCCAAACTGGGGTGGACGGACCCAGTACTTC
>TRBD2|TRBJ2-7|TRBV28|many
CASSPTGGLTYEQYF
TGTGCCAGCAGCCCTACGGGAGGCCTGACCTACGAGCAGTACTTC
>-|TRBJ2-7|TRBV11-1|many
CASSLGVYSYEQYF
TGTGCCAGCAGCTTAGGTGTCTACTCCTACGAGCAGTACTTC
>TRBD1|TRBJ2-5|TRBV12-3/TRBV12-4|many
CASSFPLTGGETQYF
TGTGCCAGCAGTTTCCCTTTGACAGGGGGAGAGACCCAGTACTTC
>-|TRBJ1-2|TRBV12-3/TRBV12-4|many
CASSPHVGSGGYTF
TGTGCCAGCAGCCCGCATGTGGGCAGTGGCGGCTACACCTTC
>-|TRBJ1-5|TRBV12-3/TRBV12-4|many
CASSLTENQPQHF
TGTGCCAGCAGTTTAACGGAGAATCAGCCCCAGCATTTT
>TRBD1|TRBJ2-7|TRBV11-3|many
CASSFPGQGAYEQYF
TGTGCCAGCAGCTTCCCGGGACAGGGGGCTTACGAGCAGTACTTC
>-|TRBJ1-6|TRBV6-1|few
CASIAKGEYNSPLHF
TGTGCCAGCATCGCGAAAGGCGAATATAATTCACCCCTCCACTTT
>-|TRBJ1-1|TRBV6-5|many
CASSYVGAEAFF
TGTGCCAGCAGTTATGTAGGGGCTGAAGCTTTCTTT
>TRBD1|TRBJ2-5|TRBV12-3/TRBV12-4|-
CASNKGQGKETQYF
TGTGCCAGCAACAAGGGACAGGGCAAAGAGACCCAGTACTTC
>-|TRBJ2-5|TRBV12-3/TRBV12-4|few
CASTAGETQYF
TGTGCCAGCACCGCGGGGGAGACCCAGTACTTC
>TRBD2|TRBJ2-7|TRBV11-2|-
CASTLPGGPYEQYF
TGTGCCAGCACCCTACCGGGGGGTCCCTACGAGCAGTACTTC
>-|TRBJ1-5|TRBV6-1|-
CASRAPQFGNQPQHF
TGTGCCAGCAGAGCCCCGCAGTTTGGTAATCAGCCCCAGCATTTT
>-|TRBJ1-1|TRBV5-1|many
CASSLTSNTEAFF
TGCGCCAGCAGCTTAACCTCGAACACTGAAGCTTTCTTT
>TRBD1|TRBJ1-6|TRBV24-1|-
CATSEGTANNSPLHF
TGTGCCACCAGTGAAGGGACAGCTAATAATTCACCCCTCCACTTT
>-|TRBJ2-2|TRBV5-1|many
CASSFTSANTGELFF
TGCGCCAGCAGCTTTACGTCGGCGAACACCGGGGAGCTGTTTTTT
>TRBD2|TRBJ2-7|TRBV28|many
CASSPLAGGPYEQYF
TGTGCCAGCAGCCCACTAGCGGGAGGGCCTTACGAGCAGTACTTC
>TRBD2|TRBJ2-4|TRBV7-2|many
CASSSGLARYF
TGTGCCAGCAGCTCTGGACTAGCAAGATACTTC
>-|TRBJ2-5|TRBV12-5|-
CASATYRKETQYF
TGTGCTAGTGCAACCTATAGGAAAGAGACCCAGTACTTC
>-|TRBJ1-1|TRBV25-1|many
CASSGTSRDAYEAFF
TGTGCCAGCAGTGGCACATCTCGGGACGCGTATGAAGCTTTCTTT
>-|TRBJ1-1|TRBV11-1|-
CASRLGHSNTEAFF
TGTGCCAGCAGACTGGGACACTCGAACACTGAAGCTTTCTTT
>-|TRBJ1-1|TRBV18|many
CASSPPPTGMNTEAFF
TGTGCCAGCTCACCACCTCCGACAGGCATGAACACTGAAGCTTTCTTT
>TRBD1|TRBJ1-2|TRBV12-5|many
CASGLAGEDRASGYTF
TGTGCTAGTGGTTTGGCCGGTGAGGACAGGGCGAGTGGCTACACCTTC
>-|TRBJ2-7|TRBV28|-
CASSPIDATGYEQYF
TGTGCCAGCAGCCCAATTGATGCCACAGGCTACGAGCAGTACTTC
>TRBD2|TRBJ2-7|TRBV29-1|many
CSVGGRARLEQYF
TGCAGCGTTGGCGGGAGGGCCCGCCTCGAGCAGTACTTC
>TRBD1|TRBJ1-2|TRBV20-1|many
CSARTGSDYGYTF
TGCAGTGCCCGGACAGGTTCGGACTATGGCTACACCTTC
>TRBD1|TRBJ1-2|TRBV6-1|few
CASRRDRDGYTF
TGTGCCAGCAGGAGGGACAGGGATGGCTACACCTTC
>-|TRBJ1-1|TRBV12-3/TRBV12-4|-
CASSLAHLGSTEAFF
TGTGCCAGCAGTTTAGCGCATCTGGGTAGCACTGAAGCTTTCTTT
>-|TRBJ1-2|TRBV12-3/TRBV12-4|many
CASSSYYGYTF
TGTGCCAGCAGTTCCTACTATGGCTACACCTTC
>-|TRBJ1-2|TRBV25-1|many
CASSDRDGSNYGYTF
TGTGCCAGCAGTGACCGGGACGGATCTAACTATGGCTACACCTTC
>-|TRBJ2-7|TRBV7-2|-
CASSLLDYSYEQYF
TGTGCCAGCAGCCTACTGGACTACTCCTACGAGCAGTACTTC
>-|TRBJ2-7|TRBV7-8|-
CASSFRRASYEQYF
TGTGCCAGCAGCTTTCGCAGGGCCTCCTACGAGCAGTACTTC
>-|TRBJ1-1|TRBV24-1|-
CATKDRGNTEAFF
TGTGCCACCAAAGACAGAGGGAACACTGAAGCTTTCTTT
>TRBD1|TRBJ1-2|TRBV28|-
CASSLYPGQGAEGYTF
TGTGCCAGCAGTTTATATCCGGGACAGGGGGCAGAAGGCTACACCTTC
>-|TRBJ1-2|TRBV28|-
CASSLLPPYGYTF
TGTGCCAGCAGTTTATTGCCACCCTATGGCTACACCTTC
>TRBD1|TRBJ2-7|TRBV6-2/TRBV6-3|many
CASSYNRGSEQYF
TGTGCCAGCAGTTACAACAGGGGTTCCGAGCAGTACTTC
>-|TRBJ2-5|TRBV6-1|-
CASRTLHLTGGETQYF
TGTGCCAGCAGGACTCTTCACTTGACAGGCGGAGAGACCCAGTACTTC
>-|TRBJ1-6|TRBV6-4|many
CASSDSGNSPLHF
TGTGCCAGCAGTGACTCAGGGAATTCACCCCTCCACTTT
>-|TRBJ2-5|TRBV12-3/TRBV12-4|-
CASSQESGDWETQYF
TGTGCCAGCAGCCAAGAAAGTGGGGACTGGGAGACCCAGTACTTC
>-|TRBJ1-1|TRBV11-2|many
CASSLGWGRLNTEAFF
TGTGCCAGCAGCTTAGGGTGGGGCAGGCTGAACACTGAAGCTTTCTTT
>TRBD2|TRBJ2-2|TRBV27|many
CASSQTSRSGELFF
TGTGCCAGCAGTCAGACTAGCAGATCCGGGGAGCTGTTTTTT
>-|TRBJ1-2|TRBV28|many
CASGRGGTNYGYTF
TGTGCCAGCGGACGTGGAGGGACCAACTATGGCTACACCTTC
>-|TRBJ2-5|TRBV6-5|-
CASSYLGTPISRETQYF
TGTGCCAGCAGTTACTTGGGGACTCCGATCAGCCGAGAGACCCAGTACTTC
>TRBD1|TRBJ1-1|TRBV6-5|many
CASTSGQAEAFF
TGTGCCAGCACCTCAGGACAGGCTGAAGCTTTCTTT
>-|TRBJ1-6|TRBV28|-
CASSRATGSPLHF
TGTGCCAGCAGTCGTGCTACGGGATCACCCCTCCACTTT
>-|TRBJ1-2|TRBV2|-
CASSEGEGYGYTF
TGTGCCAGCAGTGAGGGGGAAGGCTATGGCTACACCTTC
>-|TRBJ1-1|TRBV13|-
CASSQGSENTEAFF
TGTGCCAGCAGCCAAGGGTCTGAGAACACTGAAGCTTTCTTT
>-|TRBJ2-7|TRBV27|many
CASSLRGGPTYEQYF
TGTGCCAGCAGTTTAAGGGGGGGGCCTACCTACGAGCAGTACTTC
>-|TRBJ1-5|TRBV12-3/TRBV12-4|many
CASSPPSQPQHF
TGTGCCAGCAGTCCCCCCAGTCAGCCCCAGCATTTT
>TRBD1|TRBJ2-5|TRBV27|many
CASSSGTGFYKETQYF
TGTGCCAGCAGTTCCGGGACAGGGTTTTATAAAGAGACCCAGTACTTC
>-|TRBJ2-5|TRBV6-1|once
CASSAVRETQYF
TGTGCCAGCAGTGCCGTGCGGGAGACCCAGTACTTC
>-|TRBJ2-7|TRBV6-1|-
CASSDLGAYEQYF
TGTGCCAGCAGCGACCTCGGTGCCTACGAGCAGTACTTC
>-|TRBJ1-2|TRBV11-2|-
CASRERGTNYGYTF
TGTGCCAGCAGAGAGAGAGGGACGAACTATGGCTACACCTTC
>-|TRBJ2-4|TRBV18|many
CASSPRTVGTKNIQYF
TGTGCCAGCTCACCAAGAACAGTAGGAACCAAAAACATTCAGTACTTC
>TRBD1|TRBJ1-1|TRBV5-1|many
CASSAQGQRAEAFF
TGCGCCAGCAGCGCACAGGGGCAGAGGGCTGAAGCTTTCTTT
>-|TRBJ2-5|TRBV6-5|many
CASSYSSPRGETQYF
TGTGCCAGCAGTTACTCGAGCCCCCGCGGAGAGACCCAGTACTTC
>TRBD1|TRBJ1-2|TRBV12-3/TRBV12-4|many
CASTTPGTGHGYTF
TGTGCCAGCACCACCCCCGGGACAGGTCATGGCTACACCTTC